Following are 21 T cell receptor beta chains from one sample sequenced in a study of blood T cell repertoires in COVID-19. Some clones are missing from TCRdb's copy, which holds only in-frame ones; the method was immunoSEQ multiplex PCR. The sample holds about 53,000 clones, 86% seen once. The sample taken for sequencing was peripheral blood. The origin of the receptors is a man aged 65-85 years with active COVID-19.

The J gene is TRBJ2-1, the V gene TRBV9; TRBD2 matches at 9 bases. There are 15 residues in the CDR3. V lost 3 bases, J lost 6 bases, and 7 bases stayed unmatched. Germline-derived CDR1 and CDR2 are SGDLS and YYNGEE. CDR3 amino acids: CASSARRGGPNEQFF. CDR3 DNA: TGTGCCAGCAGCGCCCGGCGGGGGGGACCCAATGAGCAGTTCTTC.

The rearrangement joins TRBV27 to TRBJ1-2, with 8 bases matching TRBD1. The CDR3 contains 15 residues. Looked up from germline, CDR1 is MNHEY and CDR2 is SMNVEV (reference sequence). V lost 4 bases, J lost 3 bases, and 7 bases stayed unmatched. The CDR3 nucleotides are TGTGCCAGCAGTTCCAGGACAGGGAGGGACTATGGCTACACCTTC. It codes for CASSSRTGRDYGYTF.

V usage is TRBV7-9 and J usage is TRBJ1-2; D may be TRBD1 (5 bases). This CDR3 is 13 amino acids long. Germline CDR1 and CDR2: SEHNR and FQNEAQ (reference sequence). Trimming cost V 3 bases and J 5 bases, with 10 bases left between them. The CDR3 reads CASSLGRDYGYTF. The DNA for the CDR3 is TGTGCCAGCAGCTTGGGCAGGGATTATGGCTACACCTTC.

The rearrangement joins TRBV5-1 to TRBJ2-7; TRBD1 might be the D (5 bases). Trimming removed 0 bases from V and 3 bases from J, with 13 bases in between. From germline, CDR1 is SGHRS and CDR2 YFSETQ. CDR3 size: 15 residues. Here the CDR3 reads CASSLEGRASYEQYF. CDR3 nucleotide sequence: TGCGCCAGCAGCTTGGAAGGCAGGGCGAGCTACGAGCAGTACTTC.

The chain employs TRBV25-1 and TRBJ2-5, with D possibly being TRBD1 (6 bases). Trimming stripped 4 bases from V and 0 bases from J, with 6 bases between. The CDR3 runs to 13 residues. In germline, CDR1 is MGHDK, CDR2 SYGVNS. CDR3 sequence (DNA): TGTGCCAGCAGTGGGACAGACCAAGAGACCCAGTACTTC. Translating it yields CASSGTDQETQYF. The complete variable domain, with remaining parts taken from reference TRBV25-1 and TRBJ2-5, reads EADIYQTPRYLVIGTGKKITLECSQTMGHDKMYWYQQDPGMELHLIHYSYGVNSTEKGDLSSESTVSRIRTEHFPLTLESARPSHTSQYLCASSGTDQETQYFGPGTRLLVL.

V usage is TRBV7-2 and J usage is TRBJ1-2; a possible D gene is TRBD1 (6 bases). With 5 bases removed from V and 7 bases from J, the gap between germline ends came to 14 bases. Germline values: CDR1 SGHTA, CDR2 FQGNSA. CDR3 length: 13 residues. CDR3 DNA: TGTGCCAGCAGCACCCAGGGGCGCGGTGGCTACACCTTC. This codes for CASSTQGRGGYTF.

A single count supports this clone. This chain joins TRBV7-2 and TRBJ1-6, with TRBD1 matching 9 bases. The CDR3 is made up of 13 amino acids. CDR1 and CDR2 (germline): SGHTA, FQGNSA. V gave up 5 bases and J gave up 9 bases; unmatched junction bases: 2. The CDR3 DNA follows: TGTGCCAGCAGCGGGACAGGGCTTTCACCCCTCCACTTT. Amino acids: CASSGTGLSPLHF.

This chain connects TRBV14 to TRBJ2-7; TRBD1 matches 11 bases. Germline values: CDR1 SGHDN, CDR2 FVKESK. This CDR3 region has 15 residues. V lost 4 bases and J lost 5; bases outside the gene matches: 7. The CDR3 reads CASSLTRTGGNEQYF. In nucleotides, the CDR3 is TGTGCCAGCAGCCTCACCCGGACAGGGGGCAACGAGCAGTACTTC.

The J gene is TRBJ1-1, the V gene TRBV7-2, with D possibly being TRBD1 (6 bases). Germline lookup yields CDR1 SGHTA and CDR2 FQGNSA. The CDR3 is 13 amino acids. The V and J ends lost 5 bases and 11 bases respectively, with 18 bases between them. The CDR3 coding sequence is TGTGCCAGCAGCCCGCAGGGGAAGCTTATGGCTTTCTTT. Amino acids: CASSPQGKLMAFF.

This clone was found a few times. This rearrangement joins TRBV2 to TRBJ1-2; weak D call: TRBD1 (5 bases). Germline lookup yields CDR1 SNHLY and CDR2 FYNNEI. V lost 0 bases and J lost 4, with 15 bases in between. CDR3 size: 16 residues. The CDR3 reads CASSEAGGGGIYGYTF. Here the CDR3 DNA reads TGTGCCAGCAGTGAAGCGGGCGGCGGGGGAATCTATGGCTACACCTTC.

This clone came up once. This rearrangement joins TRBV5-1 to TRBJ1-2; TRBD1 aligns across 7 bases. The junction had 16 bases not matched to a gene; V was cut back by 4 bases and J by 7 bases. The CDR3 covers 16 residues. CDR1 is SGHRS and CDR2 is YFSETQ in the germline V gene. CDR3 sequence reads: CASSRDSPVGNGGYTF. The CDR3 coding sequence is TGCGCCAGCAGCCGGGACAGCCCCGTTGGCAATGGTGGCTACACCTTC. The variable domain in full, completed from reference TRBV5-1 and TRBJ1-2, reads KAGVTQTPRYLIKTRGQQVTLSCSPISGHRSVSWYQQTPGQGLQFLFEYFSETQRNKGNFPGRFSGRQFSNSRSEMNVSTLELGDSALYLCASSRDSPVGNGGYTFGSGTRLTVV.

The chain carries TRBV5-1 and TRBJ2-1, with D possibly matching TRBD1 (5 bases). This CDR3 is built from 18 residues. Per the germline V gene, CDR1 is SGHRS and CDR2 is YFSETQ. V dropped 1 base and J dropped 4 bases, with 21 bases sitting between them. The chain's CDR3 is CASSLFLATARGYNEQFF. CDR3 coding DNA: TGCGCCAGCAGCTTGTTTCTTGCTACGGCAAGGGGATACAATGAGCAGTTCTTC.

This chain joins TRBV7-2 and TRBJ2-1; 8 nucleotides agree with TRBD2. This CDR3 has 15 residues. Trimming took 1 base from V and 6 from J; bases not matched to a gene: 5. The germline V gene encodes CDR1 SGHTA and CDR2 FQGNSA. The CDR3 sequence is CASSLGTSRTNEQFF. CDR3 nucleotide sequence: TGTGCCAGCAGCTTAGGGACTAGCCGGACCAATGAGCAGTTCTTC. The full variable domain, its missing parts supplied by reference TRBV7-2 and TRBJ2-1, is GAGVSQSPSNKVTEKGKDVELRCDPISGHTALYWYRQSLGQGLEFLIYFQGNSAPDKSGLPSDRFSAERTGGSVSTLTIQRTQQEDSAVYLCASSLGTSRTNEQFFGPGTRLTVL.

The chain couples TRBV19 to TRBJ2-5; 8 bases fit TRBD1. The J segment lost 3 bases and the V segment lost 5 bases, leaving 5 bases of the junction unmatched. The CDR3 sequence is 14 residues long. Germline-derived CDR1 and CDR2 are LNHDA and SQIVND (reference sequence). CDR3 sequence: CASSWRQGKETQYF. The CDR3 coding sequence is TGTGCCAGTAGTTGGAGACAGGGGAAAGAGACCCAGTACTTC.

This rearrangement joins TRBV14 to TRBJ1-4, with TRBD1 identical over 8 bases. The CDR3 sequence is 15 residues long. Germline V CDR1 and CDR2: SGHDN, FVKESK. V lost 0 bases and J lost 3; bases outside the gene matches: 0. This CDR3 reads CASSQEQGANEKLFF. The CDR3 nucleotides are TGTGCCAGCAGCCAAGAACAGGGGGCTAATGAAAAACTGTTTTTT.

The CDR3 is CASSRGRLEQYF. CDR3 coding DNA: TGTGCCAGCAGCCGCGGGCGGCTAGAGCAGTACTTC. The genes are TRBV11-3 and TRBJ2-7; perhaps TRBD2 as D (5 bases). Trimming cost V 5 bases and J 7 bases, with 12 bases left between them. Germline assignment: CDR1 SGHNT and CDR2 YENEEA. This CDR3 spans 12 amino acids.

The genes are TRBV6-5 and TRBJ1-2; a weak D match, TRBD1 (5 bases). The germline gives CDR1 MNHEY, CDR2 SVGAGI. With 10 bases removed from V and 8 bases from J, the gap between germline ends came to 14 bases. The CDR3 contains 11 residues. In DNA, the CDR3 is TGTGCCACCGACGGGGGTGGCGGCTACACCTTC. Residues: CATDGGGGYTF.

This chain connects TRBV2 to TRBJ2-1; 10 bases line up with TRBD1. After removal of 3 bases from V and 7 bases from J, the junction contained 15 bases not matched to a gene. CDR1 SNHLY and CDR2 FYNNEI come from the germline V gene. The CDR3 length is 18 residues. CDR3 DNA sequence: TGTGCCAGCAGTGACTTGGACAGGGGGAGACAAATCCGGAATGAGCAGTTCTTC. Translated: CASSDLDRGRQIRNEQFF.

The chain has TRBV10-3 and TRBJ2-7; TRBD1 might be the D (6 bases). This CDR3 is 13 amino acids long. Per germline, CDR1 ENHRY and CDR2 SYGVKD. V was pared by 6 bases and J by 1 base, with 10 bases between. The CDR3 DNA reads TGTGCCATCAGCGACGACAGGTCCTACGAGCAGTACTTC. It codes for CAISDDRSYEQYF.

The chain joins TRBV11-3 to TRBJ2-1; 9 positions match TRBD1. CDR3 size: 17 residues. V lost 5 bases, J lost 7 bases, and 15 bases stayed unmatched. Germline values: CDR1 SGHNT, CDR2 YENEEA. In DNA, the CDR3 is TGTGCCAGCAGCCCACCAGAGGCCCAGACAGGGGGTAATGAGCAGTTCTTC. Amino acids: CASSPPEAQTGGNEQFF.

This clone was seen more than once but under ten times. The V and J genes are TRBV7-6 and TRBJ1-6; D is unclear. V was trimmed by 5 bases and J by 5 bases, leaving 10 bases between them. Germline V gene sequence: CDR1 SGHVS, CDR2 FNYEAQ. CDR3 length: 14 amino acids. The CDR3 here is CASSRGGDNSPLHF. CDR3 sequence (DNA): TGTGCCAGCAGCCGTGGCGGAGATAATTCACCCCTCCACTTT.